These 26 T cell receptor beta chains originate from one sample sequenced in a study of glioma-infiltrating T cells. Using RNA template, CDR3s of TCR alpha and beta were amplified with iRepertoire arm-PCR. TCRdb re-analysed the multiplex PCR reads in MiXCR, keeping a single row per CDR3 protein. Seen here are around 120,000 distinct CDR3 sequences, more than 20% observed once, and the top ten hold roughly a quarter. The material sequenced was glioma tissue, nonneoplastic brain tissue, or PBMCs (not recorded which). Receptor source: a human donor with low-grade glioma or glioblastoma, undergoing nonglioma brain surgery, or in good health (not recorded which).

The rearrangement joins TRBV7-2 to TRBJ2-3; D ambiguous. The ends were cut back, 4 bases at V and 15 bases at J, with 17 bases in the middle. In germline, CDR1 is SGHTA, CDR2 FQGNSA. The CDR3 contains 12 residues. The CDR3 DNA reads TGTGCCAGCAGCTCCTACACAGATACGAAATATTTT. Translation: CASSSYTDTKYF. The variable domain in full, with the rest retrieved from reference TRBV7-2 and TRBJ2-3, is GAGVSQSPSNKVTEKGKDVELRCDPISGHTALYWYRQSLGQGLEFLIYFQGNSAPDKSGLPSDRFSAERTGGSVSTLTIQRTQQEDSAVYLCASSSYTDTKYFGPGTRLTVL.

The chain recombines TRBV7-2 with TRBJ2-1; D is ambiguous. The germline CDR1 and CDR2 sequences are SGHTA and FQGNSA. V lost 5 bases and J 0 bases, leaving 11 bases between the germline ends. The CDR3 totals 15 residues. Written as DNA, the CDR3 is TGTGCCAGCAGCCCACTTAGGAGCTCCTACAATGAGCAGTTCTTC. Amino acid sequence: CASSPLRSSYNEQFF.

The gene calls are TRBV27 and TRBJ2-1; D is perhaps TRBD2 (6 bases). CDR3 length equals 18 residues. CDR1 and CDR2 from the germline V gene are MNHEY and SMNVEV (reference sequence). V was cut by 6 bases and J by 0 bases, with 21 bases left in between. CDR3 sequence reads: CASSQPRSGPSSYNEQFF. CDR3 bases: TGTGCCAGCAGCCAACCACGCAGCGGGCCGAGCTCCTACAATGAGCAGTTCTTC.

This clonotype has a count of ten or more. This chain's CDR3 is CASSIERGSYNEQFF. The DNA of the CDR3 is TGTGCCAGTAGTATCGAGCGGGGGAGCTACAATGAGCAGTTCTTC. The chain combines TRBV19 with TRBJ2-1; 8 bases match TRBD2. The ends lost 3 bases at V and 3 bases at J; junction bases unmatched: 4. The CDR3 sequence is 15 residues long. Germline lookup yields CDR1 LNHDA and CDR2 SQIVND (reference sequence).

In this sample, this clonotype turned up many times. The chain uses TRBV6-1 and TRBJ1-5; 11 positions match TRBD1. Germline V CDR1 and CDR2: MNHNS, SASEGT. V was pared by 6 bases and J by 3 bases, with 4 bases of the junction left unmatched. The CDR3 length is 15 residues. CDR3 sequence: CASSLDRGLNQPQHF. DNA for the CDR3: TGTGCCAGCAGCCTGGACAGGGGGCTCAATCAGCCCCAGCATTTT.

This clonotype appeared many times. V is TRBV6-1 and J is TRBJ2-3, with unresolved D. The ends were cut back, 5 bases at V and 2 bases at J, with 14 bases in the middle. This CDR3 spans 15 amino acids. In germline, CDR1 is MNHNS, CDR2 SASEGT. The CDR3 DNA is TGTGCCAGCAGTCGTCGCCCGACTGACACAGATACGCAGTATTTT. This encodes CASSRRPTDTDTQYF.

The chain employs TRBV11-1 and TRBJ2-3; the D gene is possibly TRBD2 (6 bases). The CDR3 covers 14 residues. Trimming cost V 5 bases and J 3 bases, with 12 bases left between them. Per the germline V gene, CDR1 is SGHAT and CDR2 is FQDESV (reference sequence). The chain's CDR3 is CASSGPRETDTQYF. Written as DNA, the CDR3 is TGTGCCAGCAGCGGACCCCGGGAGACAGATACGCAGTATTTT.

This clonotype was observed a handful of times. The chain employs TRBV28 and TRBJ2-3; 9 positions agree with TRBD1. The ends lost 5 bases at V and 1 base at J; junction bases unmatched: 1. Per the germline V gene, CDR1 is MDHEN and CDR2 is SYDVKM. This CDR3 comprises 14 residues. The chain's CDR3 is CASSRQGGTDTQYF. The CDR3 nucleotides are TGTGCCAGCAGTCGACAGGGGGGCACAGATACGCAGTATTTT.

The V gene is TRBV19, the J gene TRBJ1-5; D possibly corresponds to TRBD1 (5 bases). Germline-derived CDR1 and CDR2 are LNHDA and SQIVND (reference sequence). Trimming pared 5 bases from V and 7 bases from J, leaving 12 bases between. The CDR3 length is 13 residues. Written as DNA, the CDR3 is TGTGCCAGTAGTTGGCAGGGTGGCCAGCCCCAGCATTTT. Translating it yields CASSWQGGQPQHF.

CDR3 nucleotide sequence: TGTGCCGCGACCCCCCCGTGGAGTGAGCAGTTCTTC. Translated: CAATPPWSEQFF. The J gene is TRBJ2-1, the V gene TRBV6-1, with D unclear. Germline lookup yields CDR1 MNHNS and CDR2 SASEGT. This CDR3 region has 12 residues. V shed 11 bases and J shed 9 bases, with 17 bases lying between them.

The V call is TRBV7-3, the J call TRBJ2-1; 10 bases agree with TRBD2. The CDR3 covers 13 residues. V gave up 9 bases and J gave up 5 bases; unmatched junction bases: 4. Germline V gene sequence: CDR1 SGHTA, CDR2 FQGTGA. As DNA, the CDR3 is TGTGCCAGTAGCGGGGGGCTTCACAATGAGCAGTTCTTC. It yields the protein CASSGGLHNEQFF.

In its sample, this clonotype was seen many times. The chain joins TRBV7-2 to TRBJ1-5; D is undetermined. The CDR3 has 15 residues. The V gene lost 2 bases and the J gene lost 7 bases, with 15 bases spanning the gap. The germline V gene has CDR1 SGHTA and CDR2 FQGNSA. CDR3 coding DNA: TGTGCCAGCAGCTTAATGTTTGGAGTAGGGCAGCCCCAGCATTTT. The encoded protein is CASSLMFGVGQPQHF.

Many counts were recorded for this clonotype. The rearrangement links TRBV3-1 to TRBJ1-2, with D unresolved. Trimming cost V 0 bases and J 5 bases, with 13 bases left between them. This CDR3 region has 15 residues. Germline V gene sequence: CDR1 LGHDT, CDR2 YNNKEL (reference sequence). The CDR3 nucleotides read TGTGCCAGCAGCCAAGATCCGCGGACGGGGTATGGCTACACCTTC. Protein product: CASSQDPRTGYGYTF.

This clonotype was counted between two and nine times. The chain is built from TRBV24-1 and TRBJ1-1; D possibly corresponds to TRBD1 (5 bases). Germline V lookup: CDR1 KGHDR, CDR2 SFDVKD. The CDR3 contains 16 residues. V dropped 4 bases and J dropped 1 base, with 15 bases sitting between them. CDR3 in DNA: TGTGCCACCAGTGACCACGGGACGGATAAGAACACTGAAGCTTTCTTT. Its protein product is CATSDHGTDKNTEAFF.

Concerning this clonotype: A much bigger clone sits one base away, suggesting this may be a read error. V gene TRBV7-2 combines with J gene TRBJ2-1; D perhaps matches TRBD2 (6 bases). The V and J ends lost 3 bases and 8 bases respectively, with 20 bases between them. The CDR3 consists of 16 residues. CDR1 and CDR2 (germline): SGHTA, FQGNSA. CDR3 sequence (DNA): TGTGCCAGCAGCTTCCGGAGGGCTCATCCTGGCTATGAGCAGTTCTTC. Encoded protein: CASSFRRAHPGYEQFF.

This clonotype was counted many times. The J gene is TRBJ1-3, the V gene TRBV25-1; 9 bases are shared with TRBD1. With V trimmed by 6 bases and J by 0 bases, 3 bases remained unmatched. CDR3 length: 15 amino acids. CDR1 is MGHDK and CDR2 is SYGVNS in the germline V gene. In DNA, the CDR3 is TGTGCCAGCAGGCCGGACAGGGGCTCTGGAAACACCATATATTTT. Translation gives CASRPDRGSGNTIYF.

This clonotype came up a few times. The J gene is TRBJ2-3, the V gene TRBV3-1; possibly TRBD1 for D (5 bases). The length of the CDR3 is 14 residues. Germline CDR1 and CDR2: LGHDT and YNNKEL (reference sequence). V dropped 2 bases and J dropped 1 base, with 7 bases sitting between them. The CDR3 is CASSQMGRTDTQYF. The DNA of the CDR3 is TGTGCCAGCAGCCAAATGGGGCGCACAGATACGCAGTATTTT.

The sample holds many counts of this clonotype. The rearrangement uses TRBV7-3 and TRBJ2-1; unclear D gene. Trimming stripped 0 bases from V and 7 bases from J, with 1 base between. This CDR3 comprises 11 residues. In germline, CDR1 is SGHTA, CDR2 FQGTGA. The CDR3: CASSLTNEQFF. The DNA of the CDR3 is TGTGCCAGCAGCTTAACGAATGAGCAGTTCTTC.

Remarks on this clonotype: A much more abundant neighbour one base away suggests this may be a read error. This rearrangement joins TRBV6-1 to TRBJ2-5, with no clear D. The ends were cut back, 6 bases at V and 5 bases at J, with 13 bases in the middle. CDR1 is MNHNS and CDR2 is SASEGT in the germline V gene. This CDR3 region has 13 residues. DNA of the CDR3: TGTGCCAGCAGCGCACTAACAAGGGAGACCCAGTACTTC. This codes for CASSALTRETQYF.

V gene TRBV3-1 combines with J gene TRBJ2-5, with D perhaps matching TRBD2 (6 bases). The CDR3 has 14 amino acids. Germline V CDR1 and CDR2: LGHDT, YNNKEL (reference sequence). V was cut by 2 bases and J by 7 bases, with 14 bases left in between. The CDR3 region is CASSQPAGYGTQYF. The CDR3 DNA sequence: TGTGCCAGCAGCCAACCTGCGGGGTACGGGACCCAGTACTTC.

This clonotype was counted many times. V usage is TRBV20-1 and J usage is TRBJ2-2; TRBD2 might be the D (5 bases). Per the germline V gene, CDR1 is DFQATT and CDR2 is SNEGSKA (reference sequence). The V gene lost 6 bases and the J gene lost 7 bases, with 15 bases spanning the gap. The CDR3 contains 13 residues. The CDR3 reads CSAPSTRDGELFF. CDR3 nucleotide sequence: TGCAGTGCCCCCTCAACCCGGGACGGGGAGCTGTTTTTT.

This clonotype was observed at least ten times. This rearrangement joins TRBV15 to TRBJ2-1; possible D gene TRBD2, 5 bases. CDR1 is LNHNV and CDR2 is YYDKDF in the germline V gene (reference sequence). The CDR3 is 15 residues long. Trimming took 4 bases from V and 5 from J, leaving 15 bases between them. The CDR3 protein is CATSTWTGVDNEQFF. The CDR3 DNA follows: TGTGCCACCAGCACCTGGACCGGGGTGGACAATGAGCAGTTCTTC.

This clonotype was seen ten or more times. The chain joins TRBV7-2 to TRBJ1-2; D is undetermined. The germline V gene has CDR1 SGHTA and CDR2 FQGNSA. The V end lost 1 base, the J end lost 4 bases, and 4 bases lay between the germline ends. This CDR3 is built from 12 residues. Here the CDR3 reads CASSLGLYGYTF. In DNA, the CDR3 is TGTGCCAGCAGCTTAGGACTCTATGGCTACACCTTC.

Comment on this clonotype: At one end the junction does not follow the germline gene, possibly because of a read error. The rearrangement uses TRBV6-2 or TRBV6-3 and TRBJ2-5; 8 bases are a match to TRBD1. The CDR3 runs 13 residues. CDR1 and CDR2 from the germline V gene are MNHEY and SVGEGT. In DNA form, the CDR3 reads TGTGCCAGCAGTCAAGGACAGGGTGAGACCCAGCACTTC. It translates to CASSQGQGETQHF.

In this sample, this clonotype turned up a few times. CDR3 residues: CASSQERASSYQETQYF. CDR3 in DNA: TGTGCCAGCAGCCAAGAAAGGGCTAGCTCGTACCAAGAGACCCAGTACTTC. V is TRBV28 and J is TRBJ2-5; possible D gene TRBD2, 5 bases. The germline V and J ends were trimmed by 6 bases and 0 bases, with 20 bases remaining between them. There are 17 residues in the CDR3. Germline V gene sequence: CDR1 MDHEN, CDR2 SYDVKM. The whole variable domain, filled in from reference TRBV28 and TRBJ2-5, reads DVKVTQSSRYLVKRTGEKVFLECVQDMDHENMFWYRQDPGLGLRLIYFSYDVKMKEKGDIPEGYSVSREKKERFSLILESASTNQTSMYLCASSQERASSYQETQYFGPGTRLLVL.

CDR3 in DNA: TGTGCCAGTTGCCTGGGCCCGGCTGAGACCCAGTACTTC. This translates into CASCLGPAETQYF. The V gene is TRBV19, the J gene TRBJ2-5; D not resolved. CDR1 is LNHDA, CDR2 SQIVND, per germline (reference sequence). This CDR3 region has 13 residues. Trimming stripped 8 bases from V and 5 bases from J, with 15 bases between.